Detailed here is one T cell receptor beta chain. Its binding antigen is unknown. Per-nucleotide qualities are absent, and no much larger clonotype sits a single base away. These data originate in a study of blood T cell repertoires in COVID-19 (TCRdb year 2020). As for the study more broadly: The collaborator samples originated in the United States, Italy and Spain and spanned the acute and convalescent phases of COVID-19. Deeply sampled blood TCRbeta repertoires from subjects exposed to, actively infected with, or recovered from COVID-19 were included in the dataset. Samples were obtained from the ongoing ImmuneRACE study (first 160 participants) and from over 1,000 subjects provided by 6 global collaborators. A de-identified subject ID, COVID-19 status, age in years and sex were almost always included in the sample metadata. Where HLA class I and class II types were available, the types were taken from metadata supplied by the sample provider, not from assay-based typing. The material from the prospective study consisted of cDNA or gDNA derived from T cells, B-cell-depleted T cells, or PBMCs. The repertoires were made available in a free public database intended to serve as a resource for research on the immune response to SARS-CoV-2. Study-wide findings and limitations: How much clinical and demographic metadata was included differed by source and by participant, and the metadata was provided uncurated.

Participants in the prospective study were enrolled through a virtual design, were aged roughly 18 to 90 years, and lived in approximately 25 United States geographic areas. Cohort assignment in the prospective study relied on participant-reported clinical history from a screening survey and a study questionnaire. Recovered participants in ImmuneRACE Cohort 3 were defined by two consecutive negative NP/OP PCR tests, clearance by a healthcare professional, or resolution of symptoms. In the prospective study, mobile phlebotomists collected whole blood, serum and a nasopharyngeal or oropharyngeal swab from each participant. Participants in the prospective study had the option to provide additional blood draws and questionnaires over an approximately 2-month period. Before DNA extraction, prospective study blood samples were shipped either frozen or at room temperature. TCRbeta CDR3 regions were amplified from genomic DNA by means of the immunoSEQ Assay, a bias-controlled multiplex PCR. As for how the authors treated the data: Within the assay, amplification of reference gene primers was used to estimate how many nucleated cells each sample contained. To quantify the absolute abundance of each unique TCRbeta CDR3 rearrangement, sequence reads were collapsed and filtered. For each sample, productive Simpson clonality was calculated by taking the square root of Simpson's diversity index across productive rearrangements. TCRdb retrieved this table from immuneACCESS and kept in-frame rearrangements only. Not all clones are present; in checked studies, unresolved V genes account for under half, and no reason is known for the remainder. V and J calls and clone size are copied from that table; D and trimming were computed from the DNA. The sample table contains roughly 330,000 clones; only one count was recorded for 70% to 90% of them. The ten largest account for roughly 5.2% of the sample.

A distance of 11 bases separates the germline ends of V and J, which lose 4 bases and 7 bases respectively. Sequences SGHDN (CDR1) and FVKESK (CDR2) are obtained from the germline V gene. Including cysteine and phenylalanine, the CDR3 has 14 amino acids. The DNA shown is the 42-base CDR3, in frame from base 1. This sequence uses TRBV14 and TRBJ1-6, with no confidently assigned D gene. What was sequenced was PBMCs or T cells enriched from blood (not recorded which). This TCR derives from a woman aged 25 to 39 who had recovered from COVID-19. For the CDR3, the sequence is CASSLYGDNSPLHF. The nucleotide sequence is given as TGTGCCAGCAGCCTATATGGAGACAATTCACCCCTCCACTTT.